A single sample is the source of the 4 T cell receptor beta chains below, sequenced in a study of identical twins. TCRdb itself ran the 5' RACE reads through MiXCR, one entry per CDR3 protein. The sample has 500,000 to 550,000 distinct CDR3 sequences, under 25% seen once. This sample was also put to use in a study of yellow fever vaccine responses in identical twins.

Sequences were obtained from CD4+ T cells sorted from blood. The receptors here all came from a woman aged 18-29 years in good health.

This chain links TRBV28 with TRBJ2-2; D is perhaps TRBD1 (5 bases). The V and J ends lost 11 bases and 1 base respectively, with 11 bases between them. The V gene's germline CDR1 is MDHEN and CDR2 SYDVKM. The length of the CDR3 is 13 residues. Written as DNA, the CDR3 is TGTGCCGGAAGAACAGGGAACACCGGGGAGCTGTTTTTT. Encoded protein: CAGRTGNTGELFF.

This clonotype was detected many times. The V gene is TRBV24-1, the J gene TRBJ2-2; 9 bases are shared with TRBD1. Germline trimming cut 11 bases from V and 5 bases from J; bases unmatched to any gene: 8. The CDR3 totals 14 residues. Germline V lookup: CDR1 KGHDR, CDR2 SFDVKD. The CDR3 here is CAIERTGVTGELFF. The CDR3 nucleotides read TGTGCCATCGAAAGGACAGGGGTTACCGGGGAGCTGTTTTTT.

CDR3 nucleotide sequence: TGTGCCACCAGCCAAGGACTAGCAGCTACCGGGGAGCTGTTTTTT. Protein: CATSQGLAATGELFF. The J gene is TRBJ2-2, the V gene TRBV24-1, with 8 nucleotides matching TRBD2. The CDR3 loop spans 15 amino acids. The V segment lost 7 bases and the J segment 5 bases; nucleotides outside the gene matches: 8. Per germline, CDR1 KGHDR and CDR2 SFDVKD.

The chain carries TRBV5-6 and TRBJ2-3; D is undetermined. CDR1 SGHDT and CDR2 YYEEEE come from the germline V gene. The CDR3 length is 12 residues. With 3 bases removed from V and 8 bases from J, the gap between germline ends came to 10 bases. CDR3 in amino acids: CASSYPTGTQYF. The CDR3 region has the DNA TGTGCCAGCAGCTACCCCACCGGTACGCAGTATTTT.